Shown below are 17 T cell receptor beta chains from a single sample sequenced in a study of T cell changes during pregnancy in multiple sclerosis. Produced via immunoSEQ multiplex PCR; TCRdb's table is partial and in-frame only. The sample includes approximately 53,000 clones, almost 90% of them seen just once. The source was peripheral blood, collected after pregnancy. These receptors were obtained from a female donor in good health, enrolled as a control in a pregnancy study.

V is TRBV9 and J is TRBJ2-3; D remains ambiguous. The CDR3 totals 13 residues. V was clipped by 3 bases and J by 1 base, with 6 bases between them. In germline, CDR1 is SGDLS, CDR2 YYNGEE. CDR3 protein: CASSETGTDTQYF. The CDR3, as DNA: TGTGCCAGCAGCGAGACTGGCACAGATACGCAGTATTTT.

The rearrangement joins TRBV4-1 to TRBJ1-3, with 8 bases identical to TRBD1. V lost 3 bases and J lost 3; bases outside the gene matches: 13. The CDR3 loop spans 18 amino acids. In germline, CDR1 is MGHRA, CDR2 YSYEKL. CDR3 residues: CASSHPPTGQGFGNTIYF. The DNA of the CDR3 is TGCGCCAGCAGCCACCCCCCCACCGGACAGGGCTTTGGAAACACCATATATTTT.

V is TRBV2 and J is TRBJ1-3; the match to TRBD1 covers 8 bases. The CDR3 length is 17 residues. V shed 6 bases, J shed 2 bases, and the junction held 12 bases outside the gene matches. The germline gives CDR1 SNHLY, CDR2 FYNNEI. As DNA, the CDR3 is TGTGCCAGCAGCCGACGCCTCAAACAGGGGGCTGGAAACACCATATATTTT. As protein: CASSRRLKQGAGNTIYF.

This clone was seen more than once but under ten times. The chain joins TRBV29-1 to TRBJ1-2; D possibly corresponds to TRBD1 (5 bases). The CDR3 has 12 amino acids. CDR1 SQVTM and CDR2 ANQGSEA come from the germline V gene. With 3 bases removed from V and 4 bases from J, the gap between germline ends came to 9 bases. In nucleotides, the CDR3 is TGCAGCGTTGATAGACAGCGCTATGGCTACACCTTC. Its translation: CSVDRQRYGYTF.

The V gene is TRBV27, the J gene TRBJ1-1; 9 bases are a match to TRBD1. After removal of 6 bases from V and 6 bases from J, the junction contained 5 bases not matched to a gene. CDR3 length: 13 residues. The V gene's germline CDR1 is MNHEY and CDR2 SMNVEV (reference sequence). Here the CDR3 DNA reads TGTGCCAGCAGCCAGGACAGGGGAGCTGAAGCTTTCTTT. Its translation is CASSQDRGAEAFF.

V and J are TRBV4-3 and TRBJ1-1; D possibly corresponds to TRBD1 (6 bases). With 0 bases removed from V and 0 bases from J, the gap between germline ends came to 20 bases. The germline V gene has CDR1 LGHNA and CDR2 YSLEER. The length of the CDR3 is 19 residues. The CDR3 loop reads CASSQDLIGGVGLNTEAFF. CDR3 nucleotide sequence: TGCGCCAGCAGCCAAGATCTTATAGGGGGGGTAGGTTTGAACACTGAAGCTTTCTTT.

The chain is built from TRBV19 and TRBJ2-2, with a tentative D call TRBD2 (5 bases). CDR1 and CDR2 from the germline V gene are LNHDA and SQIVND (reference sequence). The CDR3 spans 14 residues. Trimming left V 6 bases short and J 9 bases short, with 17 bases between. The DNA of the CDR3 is TGTGCCAGTAGATCACTAGGAGTCCACAGGGAGCTGTTTTTT. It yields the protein CASRSLGVHRELFF.

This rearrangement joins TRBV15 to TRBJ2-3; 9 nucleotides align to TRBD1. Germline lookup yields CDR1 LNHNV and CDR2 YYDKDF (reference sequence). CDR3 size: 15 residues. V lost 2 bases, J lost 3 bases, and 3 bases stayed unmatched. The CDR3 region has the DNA TGTGCCACCAGCAGACCGGACAGGGGAACAGATACGCAGTATTTT. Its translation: CATSRPDRGTDTQYF.

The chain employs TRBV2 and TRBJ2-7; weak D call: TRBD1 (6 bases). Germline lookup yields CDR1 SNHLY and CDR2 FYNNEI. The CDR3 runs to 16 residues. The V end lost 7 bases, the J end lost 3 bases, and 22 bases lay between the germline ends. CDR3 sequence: CASKSGVKVLIYEQYF. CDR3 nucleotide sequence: TGTGCCAGCAAATCAGGGGTAAAAGTTCTAATCTACGAGCAGTACTTC.

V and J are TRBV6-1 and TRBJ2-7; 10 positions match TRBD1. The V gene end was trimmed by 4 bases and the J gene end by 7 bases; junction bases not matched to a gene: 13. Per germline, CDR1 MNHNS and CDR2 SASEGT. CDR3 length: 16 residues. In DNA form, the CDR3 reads TGTGCCAGCAGTGTTCCAGCCGGGACAGGGGCTGAAGAGCAGTACTTC. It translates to CASSVPAGTGAEEQYF.

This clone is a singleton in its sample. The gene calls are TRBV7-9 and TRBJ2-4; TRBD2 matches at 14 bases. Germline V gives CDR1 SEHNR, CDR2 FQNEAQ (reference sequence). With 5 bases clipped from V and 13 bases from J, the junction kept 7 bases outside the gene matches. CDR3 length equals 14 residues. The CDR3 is CASSPLGLAGAQYF. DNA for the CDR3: TGTGCCAGCAGCCCCCTGGGACTAGCGGGGGCCCAGTACTTC.

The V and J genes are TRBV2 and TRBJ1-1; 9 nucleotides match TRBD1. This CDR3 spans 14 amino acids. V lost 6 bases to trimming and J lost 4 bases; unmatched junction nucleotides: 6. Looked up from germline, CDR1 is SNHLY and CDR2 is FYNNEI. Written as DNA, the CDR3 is TGTGCCAGCAGGCCCGGGACAGGGTTCACTGAAGCTTTCTTT. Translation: CASRPGTGFTEAFF.

Here the CDR3 reads CAISVGRSNYGYTF. The CDR3, as DNA: TGTGCCATCAGTGTGGGCAGATCTAACTATGGCTACACCTTC. The rearrangement links TRBV10-3 to TRBJ1-2, with D unresolved. There are 14 residues in the CDR3. Germline V gene data show CDR1 as ENHRY and CDR2 as SYGVKD. V gave up 4 bases and J gave up 0 bases, with 9 bases separating them.

CDR3 region: CASSPGTSGRNEQFF. CDR3 coding DNA: TGTGCCAGCAGTCCCGGGACTAGCGGACGCAATGAGCAGTTCTTC. The chain has TRBV25-1 and TRBJ2-1; 11 bases are a match to TRBD2. Germline V gives CDR1 MGHDK, CDR2 SYGVNS. Trimming took 5 bases from V and 6 from J; bases not matched to a gene: 6. CDR3 size: 15 residues. Looking up the rest from reference TRBV25-1 and TRBJ2-1 gives the full variable domain: EADIYQTPRYLVIGTGKKITLECSQTMGHDKMYWYQQDPGMELHLIHYSYGVNSTEKGDLSSESTVSRIRTEHFPLTLESARPSHTSQYLCASSPGTSGRNEQFFGPGTRLTVL.

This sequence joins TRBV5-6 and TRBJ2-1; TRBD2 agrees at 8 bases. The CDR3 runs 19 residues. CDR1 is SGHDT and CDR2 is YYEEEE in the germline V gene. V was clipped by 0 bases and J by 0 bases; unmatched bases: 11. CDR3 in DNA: TGTGCCAGCAGCTTGGGGAGCGGGGGTACCTTCAGCTCCTACAATGAGCAGTTCTTC. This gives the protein CASSLGSGGTFSSYNEQFF.

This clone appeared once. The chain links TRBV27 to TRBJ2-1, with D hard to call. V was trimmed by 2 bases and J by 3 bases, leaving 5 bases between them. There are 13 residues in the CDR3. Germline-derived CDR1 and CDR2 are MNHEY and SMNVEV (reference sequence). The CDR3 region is CASSLQDYNEQFF. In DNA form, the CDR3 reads TGTGCCAGCAGTTTACAGGACTACAATGAGCAGTTCTTC.

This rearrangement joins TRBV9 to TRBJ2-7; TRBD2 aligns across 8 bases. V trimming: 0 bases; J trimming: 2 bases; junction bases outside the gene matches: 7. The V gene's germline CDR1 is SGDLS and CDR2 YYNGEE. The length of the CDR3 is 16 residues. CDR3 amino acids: CASSVADRGGPYEQYF. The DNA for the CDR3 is TGTGCCAGCAGCGTAGCGGATCGGGGGGGACCCTACGAGCAGTACTTC.